This T cell receptor beta chain was sequenced in a study of T cells expressing NK-cell markers. TCRdb re-called the 5' RACE reads and gives one entry per CDR3 protein, without DNA. The table lists more than 250,000 distinct CDR3 sequences. CDR1 SGHKS and CDR2 YYEKEE come from the germline V gene (reference sequence). This CDR3 has 15 residues. The source is a man aged 18 to 29 in good health. Sequencing was done on a sample of blood T cells: a sorted CD56 or NKG2C T cell subset, CD4+ or CD8+ T cells, or bulk PBMC T cells (not recorded which). The genes are TRBV5-5 and TRBJ1-5; TCRdb's D call of TRBD1 is untestable without DNA. CDR3 region: CASSLYGTPNQPQHF.